Following are 14 T cell receptor beta chains from one sample sequenced in a study of chemoradiotherapy in HPV16-positive cancers. This table comes from immunoSEQ multiplex PCR, and its TCRdb copy is limited to in-frame clones, with some not included. Among about 53,000 clones listed, 90% were seen once. Specimen: blood, collected from a patient who underwent chemoradiotherapy. The receptors here all came from a human donor with HPV-associated anogenital cancer.

The chain recombines TRBV6-7 with TRBJ2-2; TRBD2 aligns across 14 bases. TRBV6-7 is assigned to the ORF class and has an uncertain function. Unmatched junction bases numbered 4, after V lost 9 bases and J lost 4 bases. The CDR3 loop spans 15 amino acids. CDR3 sequence (DNA): TGTGCCAGGGGGACTAGCGGGAGCGGCACCGGGGAGCTGTTTTTT. This codes for CARGTSGSGTGELFF.

This chain links TRBV11-2 with TRBJ1-2, with D possibly TRBD1 on 5 matching bases. CDR3 size: 16 residues. Trimming removed 1 base at V and 1 base at J, with 13 bases between. From germline, CDR1 is SGHAT and CDR2 FQNNGV. The DNA for the CDR3 is TGTGCCAGCAGCTTAGGGACAAACTTGGGTAACTATGGCTACACCTTC. As protein: CASSLGTNLGNYGYTF.

The chain couples TRBV7-8 to TRBJ2-3; D may be TRBD1 or TRBD2 (5 bases each). V shed 5 bases and J shed 1 base, with 16 bases lying between them. The V gene's germline CDR1 is SGHVS and CDR2 FQNEAQ. This CDR3 has 16 residues. The CDR3 DNA reads as TGTGCCAGCAGCCTCGGGACCCCGGAAGGCACAGATACGCAGTATTTT. Translated, it gives CASSLGTPEGTDTQYF.

J is TRBJ2-1 and V is TRBV7-3, with 10 bases fitting TRBD2. This CDR3 is 18 amino acids long. With 3 bases clipped from V and 9 bases from J, the junction kept 17 bases outside the gene matches. The germline gives CDR1 SGHTA, CDR2 FQGTGA. CDR3 residues: CASSFRESLAGVSGEQFF. The DNA of the CDR3 is TGTGCCAGCAGCTTCCGGGAGTCTCTAGCGGGGGTTTCGGGTGAGCAGTTCTTC.

The rearrangement links TRBV11-2 to TRBJ2-5; D ambiguous. The CDR3 sequence is 14 residues long. V was shortened by 5 bases and J by 2 bases, with 12 bases between the two germline ends. In germline, CDR1 is SGHAT, CDR2 FQNNGV. CDR3 protein: CASSRPGRQETQYF. CDR3 sequence (DNA): TGTGCCAGCAGCCGTCCCGGCAGGCAAGAGACCCAGTACTTC.

The chain combines TRBV15 with TRBJ2-2; D remains ambiguous. Germline loops: CDR1 LNHNV, CDR2 YYDKDF (reference sequence). The CDR3 contains 14 residues. V was clipped by 2 bases and J by 0 bases, with 4 bases between them. The DNA of the CDR3 is TGTGCCACCAGCAGAACCGCGAACACCGGGGAGCTGTTTTTT. Protein: CATSRTANTGELFF.

The V and J genes are TRBV7-2 and TRBJ1-1, with no clear D. With 3 bases removed from V and 6 bases from J, the gap between germline ends came to 8 bases. The length of the CDR3 is 12 residues. CDR1 and CDR2 from the germline V gene are SGHTA and FQGNSA. CDR3 region: CASSFGYSEAFF. In DNA form, the CDR3 reads TGTGCCAGCAGCTTTGGATACTCTGAAGCTTTCTTT.

V gene TRBV25-1 combines with J gene TRBJ2-6; 9 bases match TRBD1. The CDR3 has 18 amino acids. Germline values: CDR1 MGHDK, CDR2 SYGVNS. V trimming: 4 bases; J trimming: 2 bases; junction bases outside the gene matches: 9. CDR3 sequence (DNA): TGTGCCAGCAGTGCTCGGACAGGGGCCCGGGCTGGGGCCAACGTCCTGACTTTC. Residues: CASSARTGARAGANVLTF.

The chain employs TRBV12-5 and TRBJ2-5, with TRBD2 identical over 8 bases. Germline assignment: CDR1 LGHNT and CDR2 FRNRAP. The V segment lost 4 bases and the J segment 1 base; nucleotides outside the gene matches: 8. The CDR3 length is 16 residues. The CDR3 DNA sequence: TGTGCTAGTGGTTCACGGACTAGCAGAGTCCAAGAGACCCAGTACTTC. It encodes CASGSRTSRVQETQYF.

This clone was observed a single time. The chain recombines TRBV6-4 with TRBJ2-7; possibly TRBD2 for D (6 bases). The CDR3 runs to 14 residues. V gave up 1 base and J gave up 1 base, with 8 bases separating them. Germline V gives CDR1 MRHNA, CDR2 SNTAGT. The CDR3 coding sequence is TGTGCCAGCAGTGACTGGGCGGGATCCTACGAGCAGTACTTC. This translates into CASSDWAGSYEQYF.

The rearrangement uses TRBV4-3 and TRBJ2-3; D not certain. This CDR3 is built from 14 residues. With 0 bases removed from V and 6 bases from J, the gap between germline ends came to 10 bases. CDR1 is LGHNA, CDR2 YSLEER, per germline. CDR3 loop: CASSQDGNLDTQYF. The DNA of the CDR3 is TGCGCCAGCAGCCAAGATGGGAACCTCGATACGCAGTATTTT.

The CDR3 nucleotides read TGTGCCAGCAGCCGATATGAAGAGACCCAGTACTTC. Translated, it gives CASSRYEETQYF. J is TRBJ2-5 and V is TRBV7-2; unclear D gene. Trimming left V 5 bases short and J 3 bases short, with 7 bases between. This CDR3 has 12 residues. Germline CDR1 is SGHTA and CDR2 is FQGNSA.

The V call is TRBV7-9, the J call TRBJ2-2, with unresolved D. The length of the CDR3 is 14 residues. V was pared by 3 bases and J by 1 base, with 6 bases between. Germline CDR1 SEHNR, CDR2 FQNEAQ (reference sequence). The CDR3, as DNA: TGTGCCAGCAGCTTCCACAAGAACACCGGGGAGCTGTTTTTT. It specifies CASSFHKNTGELFF.

The chain uses TRBV28 and TRBJ1-3; no clear D. Germline values: CDR1 MDHEN, CDR2 SYDVKM. This CDR3 contains 15 residues. The germline V and J ends were trimmed by 5 bases and 0 bases, with 11 bases remaining between them. The CDR3 protein is CASSPPLISGNTIYF. As DNA, the CDR3 is TGTGCCAGCAGTCCCCCCTTGATCTCTGGAAACACCATATATTTT. Full variable domain (missing parts from reference TRBV28 and TRBJ1-3): DVKVTQSSRYLVKRTGEKVFLECVQDMDHENMFWYRQDPGLGLRLIYFSYDVKMKEKGDIPEGYSVSREKKERFSLILESASTNQTSMYLCASSPPLISGNTIYFGEGSWLTVV.